This TCR beta chain was sequenced during a study of T cell responses to AZD1222 COVID-19 vaccine. Whole-study context: Second-dose recipients at about 4 or about 12 weeks were treated as one pooled group.

Findings and limits, study-wide: The CD4 TCRs associated with vaccination extended across spike and predominated at 160-218 and 743-854. Scientists sampled the repertoires only once the peak T cell response had passed. Females made up more of the donors, who were largely white British, and clonal diversity may have come out too low.

Germline-derived CDR1 and CDR2 are MDHEN and SYDVKM. There are 15 residues in the CDR3. V lost 5 bases and J lost 3; bases outside the gene matches: 7. As to this clone: Its antigen remains unidentified.

Repertoires were generated with immunoSEQ multiplex PCR, while TCRdb's copy carries only in-frame clones and drops some. The table shows approximately 130,000 clones, with 93% occurring only once. The material was peripheral blood, obtained on day 0 of AZD1222 vaccination. This chain joins TRBV28 and TRBJ1-2, with TRBD1 identical over 9 bases. This sequence was found in an adult in good health. The chain's CDR3 is CASSLRTGVDYGYTF. CDR3 nucleotide sequence: TGTGCCAGCAGTCTACGGACAGGGGTTGACTATGGCTACACCTTC.